The 13 T cell receptor beta chains below come from one sample, sequenced in a study of identical twins. MiXCR was run by TCRdb on the 5' RACE reads, yielding one entry per CDR3 protein. The profile covers under 800,000 distinct CDR3 sequences, with less than 25% appearing a single time and roughly 4% taken by the ten largest. The data were also submitted as part of a second study, on T cells expressing NK-cell markers.

Sequenced: PBMCs. Every receptor here comes from a woman younger than 30 in good health.

The CDR3 is CASSQTATYEQYF. The CDR3 nucleotides read TGTGCCAGCAGCCAGACGGCGACCTACGAGCAGTACTTC. The J gene is TRBJ2-7, the V gene TRBV3-1; no clear D. The CDR3 runs 13 residues. V lost 3 bases to trimming and J lost 2 bases, with 8 bases between them. CDR1 and CDR2 from the germline V gene are LGHDT and YNNKEL (reference sequence).

CDR3 sequence: CATSNRTPFTGELFF. The CDR3 DNA sequence: TGTGCCACCAGCAACAGGACACCTTTCACCGGGGAGCTGTTTTTT. The chain recombines TRBV15 with TRBJ2-2; TRBD1 is a possible D gene (5 bases). The length of the CDR3 is 15 residues. The germline V and J ends were trimmed by 4 bases and 4 bases, with 13 bases remaining between them. CDR1 is LNHNV, CDR2 YYDKDF, per germline (reference sequence).

The chain joins TRBV19 to TRBJ2-2; the D gene is possibly TRBD1 (6 bases). The CDR3 sequence is 16 residues long. The V end lost 3 bases, the J end lost 4 bases, and 15 bases lay between the germline ends. Germline V gene lookup returns CDR1 LNHDA and CDR2 SQIVND (reference sequence). The CDR3 sequence is CASSIPGAAFTGELFF. For the CDR3, the DNA is TGTGCCAGTAGTATCCCAGGGGCGGCTTTCACCGGGGAGCTGTTTTTT.

This clonotype has only a few counts. The genes are TRBV29-1 and TRBJ1-2; D might be TRBD1 (6 bases). This CDR3 is 12 amino acids long. The germline gives CDR1 SQVTM, CDR2 ANQGSEA. V shed 7 bases and J shed 3 bases, with 12 bases lying between them. The CDR3 region has the DNA TGCAGCGCCAAACCAGGGGACTATGGCTACACCTTC. Translated, it gives CSAKPGDYGYTF.

The gene calls are TRBV12-3 or TRBV12-4 and TRBJ2-2; 9 bases are shared with TRBD2. The CDR3 contains 14 residues. V shed 4 bases and J 6 bases; nucleotides not matched to a gene: 3. In nucleotides, the CDR3 is TGTGCCAGCAGTTCGGGACTAGCCCCCGGGGAGCTGTTTTTT. Protein: CASSSGLAPGELFF.

The chain carries TRBV10-3 and TRBJ2-1, with D perhaps TRBD1 (7 bases). CDR1 ENHRY and CDR2 SYGVKD come from the germline V gene. V gave up 2 bases and J gave up 6 bases, with 20 bases separating them. The CDR3 length is 17 residues. Here the CDR3 DNA reads TGTGCCATCAGTGAGCAATTACCGGGGGCAGGGGGCAATGAGCAGTTCTTC. It is translated as CAISEQLPGAGGNEQFF.

In this sample, this clonotype turned up many times. The chain links TRBV20-1 to TRBJ2-1; D might be TRBD2 (6 bases). Germline loops: CDR1 DFQATT, CDR2 SNEGSKA (reference sequence). The CDR3 is made up of 16 amino acids. Trimming removed 2 bases from V and 0 bases from J, with 14 bases in between. CDR3: CSARSPPGVSYNEQFF. Written as DNA, the CDR3 is TGCAGTGCTAGATCCCCCCCGGGAGTCTCCTACAATGAGCAGTTCTTC.

There are a few counts of this clonotype. V gene TRBV12-3 or TRBV12-4 combines with J gene TRBJ1-4, with TRBD1 matching over 10 bases. The CDR3 covers 13 residues. Germline trimming cut 3 bases from V and 11 bases from J; bases unmatched to any gene: 3. The DNA of the CDR3 is TGTGCCAGCAGTTTGGGACAGGGGAGTAAACTGTTTTTT. Its translation: CASSLGQGSKLFF.

J is TRBJ2-7 and V is TRBV12-5, with D maybe TRBD1 (5 bases). The CDR3 loop spans 13 amino acids. The germline CDR1 and CDR2 sequences are LGHNT and FRNRAP. Between the trimmed V and J ends, which lost 4 bases and 8 bases, there was a span of 15 bases. CDR3 amino acids: CASGSKQELQQYF. The CDR3 coding sequence is TGTGCTAGTGGTTCTAAACAGGAGCTTCAGCAGTACTTC. The full variable domain, rest sourced from reference TRBV12-5 and TRBJ2-7, is DARVTQTPRHKVTEMGQEVTMRCQPILGHNTVFWYRQTMMQGLELLAYFRNRAPLDDSGMPKDRFSAEMPDATLATLKIQPSEPRDSAVYFCASGSKQELQQYFGPGTRLTVT.

This clonotype was seen only a few times. The chain employs TRBV10-3 and TRBJ2-1; 12 bases are a match to TRBD2. Germline V gene sequence: CDR1 ENHRY, CDR2 SYGVKD. V lost 5 bases, J lost 7 bases, and 18 bases stayed unmatched. This CDR3 has 19 amino acids. CDR3 in DNA: TGTGCCATCAGTAGCGGGACTCTTGGACTAGCGGGGTCCATTAATGAGCAGTTCTTC. Translated: CAISSGTLGLAGSINEQFF.

In its sample, this clonotype was seen a few times. The chain is built from TRBV29-1 and TRBJ2-6; D gene uncertain. The CDR3 runs to 16 residues. The V gene's germline CDR1 is SQVTM and CDR2 ANQGSEA. Between the trimmed V and J ends, which lost 6 bases and 0 bases, there was a span of 15 bases. The CDR3 here is CSVQGKTSSGANVLTF. The CDR3 DNA sequence: TGCAGCGTGCAAGGAAAAACCAGCTCTGGGGCCAACGTCCTGACTTTC.

A few counts support this clonotype. The chain uses TRBV20-1 and TRBJ2-7; the match to TRBD1 covers 11 bases. The length of the CDR3 is 13 residues. J lost 7 bases, V lost 3 bases, and 5 bases had no gene match. Germline CDR1 reads DFQATT; CDR2 reads SNEGSKA (reference sequence). DNA of the CDR3: TGCAGTGCTAGGGACAGGGGGCTGGGTGAGCAGTACTTC. Protein: CSARDRGLGEQYF.

The chain couples TRBV7-2 to TRBJ2-7, with 7 bases fitting TRBD1. V lost 7 bases and J lost 2; bases outside the gene matches: 11. Looked up from germline, CDR1 is SGHTA and CDR2 is FQGNSA. There are 15 residues in the CDR3. The CDR3 spells CASIPPGGRPYEQYF. Here the CDR3 DNA reads TGTGCCAGCATCCCACCAGGGGGAAGACCCTACGAGCAGTACTTC.